This TCR beta chain was observed in a study of CD8+CD57+ T cells in acquired aplastic anemia. Study overall: Recorded DNA amounts for sorted CD4+ and CD8+ cells had an average of approximately 3 ug. The study's findings and limits: CD8+ Simpson's diversity did not differ significantly between patients and controls. Patients and controls were found to share 25 to 35 CD8+ CDR3 sequences.

V was shortened by 1 base and J by 1 base, with 11 bases between the two germline ends. This CDR3 has 15 residues. CDR1 SQVTM and CDR2 ANQGSEA come from the germline V gene. Genomic DNA provided the template from which TCR beta VDJ and CDR3 profiles were obtained. MiXCR, run by TCRdb on the reads, gives a single entry per CDR3 protein. The repertoire consists of 250,000 to 350,000 distinct CDR3 sequences, with roughly 50% occurring once and the leading ten covering 6.5% to 10%. Concerning this clonotype itself: Its antigen remains unknown.

Sequences were obtained from sorted CD4+, CD8+, or CD8+CD57+ T cells (not recorded which) from PBMCs. The sequence derives from a human donor with severe aplastic anemia or a healthy control (not recorded which). This chain links TRBV29-1 with TRBJ1-3; tentative D call: TRBD1 (5 bases). The CDR3, as DNA: TGCAGCGTTGAAGCGGGACGGGGGTCTGGAAACACCATATATTTT. Amino acids: CSVEAGRGSGNTIYF. The whole variable domain, remainder taken from reference TRBV29-1 and TRBJ1-3, is SAVISQKPSRDICQRGTSLTIQCQVDSQVTMMFWYRQQPGQSLTLIATANQGSEATYESGFVIDKFPISRPNLTFSTLTVSNMSPEDSSIYLCSVEAGRGSGNTIYFGEGSWLTVV.